The rows below give T cell receptor beta chains drawn from one sample of a study of T cell responses to AZD1222 COVID-19 vaccine. Some clones are missing from TCRdb's copy, which holds only in-frame ones; the method was immunoSEQ multiplex PCR. Found here are about 200,000 clones, around 88% of them singletons; the top ten hold around 8%. The starting material was peripheral blood, obtained on day 0 of AZD1222 vaccination. All receptors come from an adult in good health. Each CDR3 is given with its conserved first and last residue. A D gene is named only where the DNA matches it firmly. The size of a clone is reported for some rows only, either as once, few or many, or as a class for expanded clones.

V	D	size	J	CDR3	DNA
TRBV4-1	NA	NA	TRBJ2-2	CASRDRIGVTGELFF	TGCGCCTCCCGGGACCGCATAGGCGTCACCGGGGAGCTGTTTTTT
TRBV7-8	TRBD1	NA	TRBJ1-2	CASSAYRGSYGYTF	TGTGCCAGCAGCGCTTACAGGGGGAGCTATGGCTACACCTTC
TRBV12-3/TRBV12-4	TRBD1	NA	TRBJ1-2	CASSLGQGVGYTF	TGTGCCAGCAGTTTAGGGCAGGGGGTTGGCTACACCTTC
TRBV27	NA	NA	TRBJ2-1	CALERGVYNEQFF	TGTGCCCTCGAGAGGGGGGTCTACAATGAGCAGTTCTTC
TRBV5-8	TRBD1	NA	TRBJ1-1	CASSFDTGGTEAFF	TGTGCCAGCAGCTTTGATACAGGGGGCACTGAAGCTTTCTTT
TRBV5-4	NA	many	TRBJ1-1	CASSLAATEAFF	TGTGCCAGCAGCTTGGCTGCCACTGAAGCTTTCTTT
TRBV6-5	NA	once	TRBJ1-2	CASSYLGAPYGYTF	TGTGCCAGCAGTTACCTAGGGGCCCCCTATGGCTACACCTTC
TRBV15	TRBD1	NA	TRBJ2-7	CATSITGGTNEQYF	TGTGCCACCAGCATTACAGGGGGCACGAACGAGCAGTACTTC
TRBV5-6	TRBD1	NA	TRBJ1-2	CASSRDRGRSDYTF	TGTGCCAGCAGCCGCGACAGGGGGCGTTCGGACTACACCTTC
TRBV9	TRBD2	NA	TRBJ2-5	CASSDSGGAMETQYF	TGTGCCAGCAGCGATAGCGGGGGGGCCATGGAGACCCAGTACTTC
TRBV11-1	TRBD2	NA	TRBJ2-7	CASSLMASRGGEQYF	TGTGCCAGCAGCTTAATGGCTTCACGGGGGGGCGAGCAGTACTTC
TRBV9	TRBD1	NA	TRBJ1-6	CASSADRGLALGSPLHF	TGTGCCAGCAGCGCGGACAGGGGGCTAGCCCTTGGTTCACCCCTCCACTTT
TRBV11-2	NA	NA	TRBJ1-2	CASSSFRVNGYTF	TGTGCCAGCAGCTCCTTTAGGGTCAATGGCTACACCTTC
TRBV12-3/TRBV12-4	TRBD2	once	TRBJ2-7	CASTAGAYEQYF	TGTGCCAGCACCGCGGGGGCCTACGAGCAGTACTTC
TRBV6-1	NA	NA	TRBJ1-6	CASSERNSPLHF	TGTGCCAGCAGTGAAAGGAACTCACCCCTCCACTTT
TRBV21-1	NA	NA	TRBJ2-7	CASSKLLANEQYF	TGTGCCAGCAGCAAGTTACTAGCGAACGAGCAGTACTTC
TRBV20-1	NA	NA	TRBJ1-6	CSASSGTMGDSPLHF	TGCAGTGCTAGTTCCGGGACGATGGGGGATTCACCCCTCCACTTT
TRBV30	NA	NA	TRBJ1-1	CAWSRMNTEAFF	TGTGCCTGGAGTAGGATGAACACTGAAGCTTTCTTT
TRBV27	NA	NA	TRBJ1-2	CASSSGGSSYGYTF	TGTGCCAGCAGTTCCGGGGGCTCGTCCTATGGCTACACCTTC
TRBV4-2	NA	NA	TRBJ1-2	CASSQVGPIGDINYGYTF	TGTGCCAGCAGCCAAGTTGGTCCCATCGGAGACATCAACTATGGCTACACCTTC
TRBV20-1	NA	NA	TRBJ2-5	CSAATQETQYF	TGCAGTGCGGCGACCCAAGAGACCCAGTACTTC
TRBV6-2/TRBV6-3	NA	NA	TRBJ1-5	CASSSAPGPPAKPQHF	TGTGCCAGCAGTTCGGCCCCGGGACCCCCGGCCAAGCCCCAGCATTTT
TRBV3-1/TRBV3-2	NA	NA	TRBJ1-3	CASSPRTGGNTIYF	TGTGCCAGCAGCCCCCGGACGGGTGGAAACACCATATATTTT
TRBV7-9	NA	NA	TRBJ2-2	CASSPIGGNTGELFF	TGTGCCAGCAGCCCGATAGGGGGAAACACCGGGGAGCTGTTTTTT
TRBV5-1	NA	NA	TRBJ1-4	CASSPRAGTNEKLFF	TGCGCCAGCAGCCCCCGGGCGGGAACTAATGAAAAACTGTTTTTT
TRBV10-3	NA	NA	TRBJ2-7	CAISDGHAYEQYF	TGTGCCATCAGTGATGGACACGCCTACGAGCAGTACTTC
TRBV5-1	NA	once	TRBJ1-3	CASSLDSKAGNTIYF	TGCGCCAGCAGCTTGGACAGCAAGGCCGGAAACACCATATATTTT
TRBV11-2	NA	NA	TRBJ2-7	CASSLVVRETGAYEQYF	TGTGCCAGCAGCTTAGTGGTCCGAGAGACAGGTGCCTACGAGCAGTACTTC